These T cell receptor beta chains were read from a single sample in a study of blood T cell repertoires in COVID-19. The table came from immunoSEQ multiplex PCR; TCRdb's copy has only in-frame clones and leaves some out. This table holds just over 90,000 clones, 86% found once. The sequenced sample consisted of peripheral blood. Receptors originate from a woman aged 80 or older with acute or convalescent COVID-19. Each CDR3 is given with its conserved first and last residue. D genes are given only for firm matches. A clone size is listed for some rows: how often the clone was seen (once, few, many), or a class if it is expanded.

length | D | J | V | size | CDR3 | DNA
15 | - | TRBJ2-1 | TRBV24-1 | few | CATSDLGRGHNEQFF | TGTGCCACCAGTGATTTGGGCAGGGGTCACAATGAGCAGTTCTTC
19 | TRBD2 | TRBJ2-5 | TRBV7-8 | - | CASSRIRATSGGRRETQYF | TGTGCCAGCAGCCGAATTAGGGCGACTAGCGGGGGCCGAAGGGAGACCCAGTACTTC
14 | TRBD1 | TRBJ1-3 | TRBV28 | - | CASSEDRGRNTIYF | TGTGCCAGCAGTGAGGACAGGGGGAGAAACACCATATATTTT
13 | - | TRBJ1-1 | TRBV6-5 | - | CASTGTMNTEAFF | TGTGCCAGCACTGGGACAATGAACACTGAAGCTTTCTTT
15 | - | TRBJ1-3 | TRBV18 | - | CASSYDRNSGNTIYF | TGTGCCAGCTCATACGACAGGAACTCTGGAAACACCATATATTTT
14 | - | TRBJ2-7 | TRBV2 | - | CASRQGTVSYEQYF | TGTGCCAGCAGGCAGGGGACCGTCTCCTACGAGCAGTACTTC
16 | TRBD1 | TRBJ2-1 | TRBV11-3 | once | CASSRDSRSVGNEQFF | TGTGCCAGCAGCAGGGACAGTCGTTCCGTGGGGAATGAGCAGTTCTTC
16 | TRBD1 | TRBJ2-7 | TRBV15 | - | CATSRDTGTGVGEQYF | TGTGCCACCAGCAGAGATACCGGGACAGGGGTTGGCGAGCAGTACTTC
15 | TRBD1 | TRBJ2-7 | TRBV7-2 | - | CASSSLGQGIYEQYF | TGTGCCAGCAGCTCACTGGGACAGGGAATCTACGAGCAGTACTTC
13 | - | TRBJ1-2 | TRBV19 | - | CASRYSGGGGYTF | TGTGCCAGTAGGTATAGCGGGGGCGGTGGCTACACCTTC
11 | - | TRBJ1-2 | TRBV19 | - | CASSNRVGYTF | TGTGCCAGTAGTAACAGGGTTGGCTACACCTTC
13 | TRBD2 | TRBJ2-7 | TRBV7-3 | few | CASSFFSGGEQYF | TGTGCCAGCAGCTTCTTTTCGGGAGGCGAGCAGTACTTC
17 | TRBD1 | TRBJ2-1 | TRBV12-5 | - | CASGLVQGAMGNNEQFF | TGTGCTAGTGGTTTGGTACAGGGGGCAATGGGGAACAATGAGCAGTTCTTC
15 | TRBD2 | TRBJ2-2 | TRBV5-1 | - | CASSFSSGVSGELFF | TGCGCCAGCAGCTTCTCTAGCGGGGTCTCCGGGGAGCTGTTTTTT
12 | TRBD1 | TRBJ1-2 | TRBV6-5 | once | CASSRQGGGYTF | TGTGCCAGCAGTCGACAGGGGGGCGGCTACACCTTC
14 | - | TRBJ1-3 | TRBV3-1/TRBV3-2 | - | CASSTREAGNTIYF | TGTGCCAGCAGCACCCGGGAAGCTGGAAACACCATATATTTT
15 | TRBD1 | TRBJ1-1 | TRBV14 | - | CASSPWTGMNTEAFF | TGTGCCAGCAGCCCATGGACAGGGATGAACACTGAAGCTTTCTTT
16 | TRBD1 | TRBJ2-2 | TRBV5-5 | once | CASSPTGGLNTGELFF | TGTGCCAGCAGCCCCACAGGGGGCCTAAACACCGGGGAGCTGTTTTTT
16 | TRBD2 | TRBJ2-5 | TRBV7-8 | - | CASSSREGLAKETQYF | TGTGCCAGCAGCTCTCGCGAGGGACTAGCGAAAGAGACCCAGTACTTC
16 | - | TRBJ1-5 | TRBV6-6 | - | CASSSPWRGGNQPQHF | TGTGCCAGCAGTTCCCCCTGGAGGGGCGGCAATCAGCCCCAGCATTTT
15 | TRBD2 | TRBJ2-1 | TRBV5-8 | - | CASTIVRGGGGEQFF | TGTGCCAGCACAATTGTTCGCGGGGGTGGGGGTGAGCAGTTCTTC
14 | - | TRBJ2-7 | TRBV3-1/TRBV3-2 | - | CASSQGPRSYEQYF | TGTGCCAGCAGCCAAGGGCCTCGCTCCTACGAGCAGTACTTC
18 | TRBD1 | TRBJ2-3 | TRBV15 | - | CATSRAGPRGYGTDTQYF | TGTGCCACCAGCAGGGCTGGCCCCAGGGGGTACGGCACAGATACGCAGTATTTT
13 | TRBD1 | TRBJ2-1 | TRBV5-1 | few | CASTRGQNNEQFF | TGCGCCAGCACCAGGGGACAGAACAATGAGCAGTTCTTC
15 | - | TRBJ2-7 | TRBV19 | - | CASSTGGLSSYEQYF | TGTGCCAGTAGTACCGGGGGATTAAGCTCCTACGAGCAGTACTTC
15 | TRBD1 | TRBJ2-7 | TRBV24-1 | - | CATSDSGTGTYEQYF | TGTGCCACCAGTGACTCCGGGACAGGGACCTACGAGCAGTACTTC
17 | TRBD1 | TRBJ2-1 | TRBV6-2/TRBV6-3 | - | CASSYLLGGSNYNEQFF | TGTGCCAGCAGTTACCTTCTAGGGGGCTCCAACTACAATGAGCAGTTCTTC
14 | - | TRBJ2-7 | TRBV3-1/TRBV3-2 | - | CASSQGVVTYEQYF | TGTGCCAGCAGCCAAGGAGTCGTTACCTACGAGCAGTACTTC
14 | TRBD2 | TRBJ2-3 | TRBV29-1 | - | CSLKLAGRTDTQYF | TGCAGCCTGAAGCTAGCGGGGCGCACAGATACGCAGTATTTT
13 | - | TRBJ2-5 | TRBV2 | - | CASLLQGQETQYF | TGTGCCAGCCTTCTTCAGGGGCAAGAGACCCAGTACTTC
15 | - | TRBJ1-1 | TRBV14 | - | CASSLQGGAWTEAFF | TGTGCCAGCAGCCTACAAGGGGGGGCTTGGACTGAAGCTTTCTTT
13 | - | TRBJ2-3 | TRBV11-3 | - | CASSYYGTDTQYF | TGTGCCAGCAGCTACTACGGCACAGATACGCAGTATTTT
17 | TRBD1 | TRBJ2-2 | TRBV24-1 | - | CATSDLGQGARGGELFF | TGTGCCACCAGTGATTTGGGACAGGGGGCGCGAGGCGGGGAGCTGTTTTTT
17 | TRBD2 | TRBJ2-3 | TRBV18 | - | CASSPPGLAGATDTQYF | TGTGCCAGCTCACCTCCCGGACTAGCGGGGGCAACAGATACGCAGTATTTT
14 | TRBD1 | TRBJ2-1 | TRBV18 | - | CASSPRQGSNEQFF | TGTGCCAGCTCACCCCGACAGGGGAGCAATGAGCAGTTCTTC
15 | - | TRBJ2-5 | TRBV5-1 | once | CASSLVFGRVETQYF | TGCGCCAGCAGCTTGGTTTTCGGCAGGGTGGAGACCCAGTACTTC
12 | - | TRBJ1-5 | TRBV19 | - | CASSQVGQPQHF | TGTGCCAGTAGTCAGGTTGGGCAGCCCCAGCATTTT
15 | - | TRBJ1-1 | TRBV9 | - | CASSAEGDLNTEAFF | TGTGCCAGCAGCGCAGAGGGGGATTTGAACACTGAAGCTTTCTTT
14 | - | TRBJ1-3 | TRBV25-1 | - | CASSDPGHSNTIYF | TGTGCCAGCAGTGATCCGGGACACTCAAACACCATATATTTT
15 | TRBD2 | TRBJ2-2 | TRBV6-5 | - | CASSAYSGGAGELFF | TGTGCCAGCAGCGCCTATAGCGGGGGGGCCGGGGAGCTGTTTTTT
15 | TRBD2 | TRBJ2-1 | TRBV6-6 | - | CASTIDGGSYNEQFF | TGTGCCAGCACGATCGACGGGGGGTCCTACAATGAGCAGTTCTTC
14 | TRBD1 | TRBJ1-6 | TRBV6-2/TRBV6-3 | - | CASSSYDRAKEGHF | TGTGCCAGCAGTTCGTACGACAGGGCAAAAGAGGGCCACTTT
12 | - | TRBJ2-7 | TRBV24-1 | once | CATSPTGDEQYF | TGTGCCACCAGTCCGACAGGCGACGAGCAGTACTTC
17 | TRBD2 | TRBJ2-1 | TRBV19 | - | CASNPGLAGVVYNEQFF | TGTGCCAGTAACCCGGGACTAGCGGGGGTCGTCTACAATGAGCAGTTCTTC
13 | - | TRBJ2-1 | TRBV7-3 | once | CASSSDFTNEQFF | TGTGCCAGCAGCTCGGACTTTACCAATGAGCAGTTCTTC
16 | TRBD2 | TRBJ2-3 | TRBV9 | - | CASSPLLAGVTDTQYF | TGTGCCAGCAGCCCCTTACTAGCGGGGGTCACAGATACGCAGTATTTT
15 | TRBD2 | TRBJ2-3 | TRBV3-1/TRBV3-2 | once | CASSPGTSDADTQYF | TGTGCCAGCAGCCCGGGGACTAGTGATGCAGATACGCAGTATTTT
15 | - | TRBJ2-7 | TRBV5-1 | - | CASSLVAGVPLEQYF | TGCGCCAGCAGCTTGGTAGCAGGGGTCCCCCTAGAGCAGTACTTC
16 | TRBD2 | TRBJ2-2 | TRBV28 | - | CASTPRWEGSTGELFF | TGTGCCAGCACGCCTCGTTGGGAGGGGAGCACCGGGGAGCTGTTTTTT
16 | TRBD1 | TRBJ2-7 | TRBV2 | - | CASRGQGRGLSYEQYF | TGTGCCAGCAGGGGACAGGGGCGCGGTCTTTCCTACGAGCAGTACTTC
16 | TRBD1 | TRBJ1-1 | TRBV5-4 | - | CASSPEAPGGFGQAFF | TGTGCCAGCAGCCCGGAGGCTCCAGGGGGGTTTGGGCAAGCTTTCTTT
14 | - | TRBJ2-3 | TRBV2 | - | CASSPGRVVDTQYF | TGTGCCAGCAGTCCCGGCAGGGTGGTAGATACGCAGTATTTT
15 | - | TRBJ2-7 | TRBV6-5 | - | CASSRTDRPTYEQYF | TGTGCCAGCAGTCGAACCGACAGGCCAACCTACGAGCAGTACTTC
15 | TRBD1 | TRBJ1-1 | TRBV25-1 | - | CASLRQGAEATEAFF | TGTGCCAGCCTTCGACAGGGGGCAGAGGCCACTGAAGCTTTCTTT
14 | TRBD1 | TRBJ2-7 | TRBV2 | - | CASSSGTGGVEQYF | TGTGCCAGCAGTTCCGGGACAGGGGGCGTCGAGCAGTACTTC
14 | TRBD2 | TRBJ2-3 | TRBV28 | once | CASSLEWTSSTQYF | TGTGCCAGCAGTTTAGAGTGGACTAGCTCGACGCAGTATTTT